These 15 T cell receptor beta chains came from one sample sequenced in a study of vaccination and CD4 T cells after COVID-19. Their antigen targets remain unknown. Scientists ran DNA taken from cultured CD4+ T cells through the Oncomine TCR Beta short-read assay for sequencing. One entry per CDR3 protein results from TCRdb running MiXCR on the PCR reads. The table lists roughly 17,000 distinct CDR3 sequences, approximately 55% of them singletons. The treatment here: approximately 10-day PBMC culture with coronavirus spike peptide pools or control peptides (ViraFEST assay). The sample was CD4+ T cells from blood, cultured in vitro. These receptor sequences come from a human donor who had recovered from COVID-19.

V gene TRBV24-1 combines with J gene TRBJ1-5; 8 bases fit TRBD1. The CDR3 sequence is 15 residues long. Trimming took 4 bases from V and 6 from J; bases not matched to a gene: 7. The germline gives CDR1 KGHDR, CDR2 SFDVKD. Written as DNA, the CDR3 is TGTGCCACCAGTGAATCGACAGGGGAGGGTCAGCCCCAGCATTTT. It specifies CATSESTGEGQPQHF.

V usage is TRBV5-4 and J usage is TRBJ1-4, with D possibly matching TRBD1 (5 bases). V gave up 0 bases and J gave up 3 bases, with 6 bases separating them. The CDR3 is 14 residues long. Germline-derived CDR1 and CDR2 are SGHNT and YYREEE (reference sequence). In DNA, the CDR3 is TGTGCCAGCAGCTTGGAGGGGTCTAATGAAAAACTGTTTTTT. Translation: CASSLEGSNEKLFF. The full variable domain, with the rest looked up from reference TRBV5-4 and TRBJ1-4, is ETGVTQSPTHLIKTRGQQVTLRCSSQSGHNTVSWYQQALGQGPQFIFQYYREEENGRGNFPPRFSGLQFPNYSSELNVNALELDDSALYLCASSLEGSNEKLFFGSGTQLSVL.

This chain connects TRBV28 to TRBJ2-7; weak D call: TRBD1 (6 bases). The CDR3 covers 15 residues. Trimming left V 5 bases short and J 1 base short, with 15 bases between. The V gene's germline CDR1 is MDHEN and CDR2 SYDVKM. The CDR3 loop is CASSPTRDTSYEQYF. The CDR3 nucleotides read TGTGCCAGCAGTCCGACCCGGGACACTTCCTACGAGCAGTACTTC.

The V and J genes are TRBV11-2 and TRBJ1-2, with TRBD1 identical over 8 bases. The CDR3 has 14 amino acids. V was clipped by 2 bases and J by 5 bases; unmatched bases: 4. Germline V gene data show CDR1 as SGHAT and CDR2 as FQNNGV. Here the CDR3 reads CASSLSGGKYGYTF. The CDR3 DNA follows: TGTGCCAGCAGCTTATCAGGGGGCAAATATGGCTACACCTTC.

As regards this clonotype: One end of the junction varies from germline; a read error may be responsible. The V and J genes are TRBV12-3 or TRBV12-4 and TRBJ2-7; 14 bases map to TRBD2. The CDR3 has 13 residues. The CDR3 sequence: CASSRGLAGGHTF. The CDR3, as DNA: TGTGCCAGCAGCCGTGGACTAGCGGGAGGTCATACCTTC.

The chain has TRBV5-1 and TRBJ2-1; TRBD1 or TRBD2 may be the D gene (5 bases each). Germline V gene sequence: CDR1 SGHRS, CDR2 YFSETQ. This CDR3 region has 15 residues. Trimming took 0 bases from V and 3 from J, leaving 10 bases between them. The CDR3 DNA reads TGCGCCAGCAGCTTGGGGCAGGGAGTCTACAATGAGCAGTTCTTC. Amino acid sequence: CASSLGQGVYNEQFF.

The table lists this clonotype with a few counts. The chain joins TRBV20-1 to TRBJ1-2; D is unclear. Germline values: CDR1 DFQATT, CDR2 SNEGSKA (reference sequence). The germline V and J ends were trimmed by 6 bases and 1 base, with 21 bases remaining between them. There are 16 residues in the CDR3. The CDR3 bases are TGCAGTGCCCACCCGGCGGGGATGGGTGGTAACTATGGCTACACCTTC. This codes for CSAHPAGMGGNYGYTF.

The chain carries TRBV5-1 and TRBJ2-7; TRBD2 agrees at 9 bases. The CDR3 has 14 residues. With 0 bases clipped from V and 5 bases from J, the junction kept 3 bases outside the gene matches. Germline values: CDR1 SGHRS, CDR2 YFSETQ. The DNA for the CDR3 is TGCGCCAGCAGCTTGGGGCGGGAGGGTAACGAGCAGTACTTC. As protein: CASSLGREGNEQYF.

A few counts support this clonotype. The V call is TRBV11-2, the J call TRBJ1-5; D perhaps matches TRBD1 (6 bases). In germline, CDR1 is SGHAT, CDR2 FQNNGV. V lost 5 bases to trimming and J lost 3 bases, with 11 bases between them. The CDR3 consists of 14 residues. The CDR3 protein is CASSPGTPNQPQHF. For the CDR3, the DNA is TGTGCCAGCAGCCCCGGGACACCCAATCAGCCCCAGCATTTT.

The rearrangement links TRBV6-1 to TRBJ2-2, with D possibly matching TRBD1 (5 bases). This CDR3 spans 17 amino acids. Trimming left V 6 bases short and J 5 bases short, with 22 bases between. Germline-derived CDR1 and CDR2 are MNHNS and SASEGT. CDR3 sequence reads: CASSHSDSFHGTGELFF. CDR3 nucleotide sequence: TGTGCCAGCAGCCACTCCGACAGTTTCCATGGAACCGGGGAGCTGTTTTTT.

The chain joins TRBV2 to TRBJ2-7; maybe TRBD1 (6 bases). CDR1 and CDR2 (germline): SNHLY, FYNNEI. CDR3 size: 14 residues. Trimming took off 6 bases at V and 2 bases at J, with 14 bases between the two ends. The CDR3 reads CASSEQGTTYEQYF. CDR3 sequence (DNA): TGTGCCAGCAGCGAACAGGGAACAACCTACGAGCAGTACTTC. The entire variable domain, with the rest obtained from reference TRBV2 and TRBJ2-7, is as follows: EPEVTQTPSHQVTQMGQEVILRCVPISNHLYFYWYRQILGQKVEFLVSFYNNEISEKSEIFDDQFSVERPDGSNFTLKIRSTKLEDSAMYFCASSEQGTTYEQYFGPGTRLTVT.

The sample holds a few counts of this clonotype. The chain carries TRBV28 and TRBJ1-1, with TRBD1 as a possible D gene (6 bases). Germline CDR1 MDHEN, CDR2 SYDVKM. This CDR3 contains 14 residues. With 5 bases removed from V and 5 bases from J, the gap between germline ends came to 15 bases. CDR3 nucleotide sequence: TGTGCCAGCAGTCCGCCAGGGGTTGAGACTGAAGCTTTCTTT. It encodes CASSPPGVETEAFF.

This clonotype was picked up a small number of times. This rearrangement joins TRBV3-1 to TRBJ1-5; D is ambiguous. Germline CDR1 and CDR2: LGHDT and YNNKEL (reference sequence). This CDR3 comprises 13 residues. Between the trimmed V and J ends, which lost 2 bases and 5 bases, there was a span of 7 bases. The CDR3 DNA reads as TGTGCCAGCAGCCAACTTCCGGATCAGCCCCAGCATTTT. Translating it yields CASSQLPDQPQHF. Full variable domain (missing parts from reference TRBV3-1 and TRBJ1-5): DTAVSQTPKYLVTQMGNDKSIKCEQNLGHDTMYWYKQDSKKFLKIMFSYNNKELIINETVPNRFSPKSPDKAHLNLHINSLELGDSAVYFCASSQLPDQPQHFGDGTRLSIL.

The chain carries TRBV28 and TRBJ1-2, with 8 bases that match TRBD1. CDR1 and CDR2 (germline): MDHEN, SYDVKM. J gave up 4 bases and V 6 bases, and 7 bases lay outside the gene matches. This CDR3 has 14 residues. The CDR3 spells CASSLGQGGYGYTF. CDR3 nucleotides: TGTGCCAGCAGCCTAGGACAGGGAGGCTATGGCTACACCTTC.

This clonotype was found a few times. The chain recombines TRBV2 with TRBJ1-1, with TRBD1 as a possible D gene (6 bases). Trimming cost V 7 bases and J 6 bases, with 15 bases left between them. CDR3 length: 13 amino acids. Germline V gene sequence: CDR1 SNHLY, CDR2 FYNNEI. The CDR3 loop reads CASTRTATAEAFF. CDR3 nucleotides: TGTGCCAGCACCAGGACAGCAACCGCTGAAGCTTTCTTT. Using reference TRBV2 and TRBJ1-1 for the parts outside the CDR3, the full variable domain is EPEVTQTPSHQVTQMGQEVILRCVPISNHLYFYWYRQILGQKVEFLVSFYNNEISEKSEIFDDQFSVERPDGSNFTLKIRSTKLEDSAMYFCASTRTATAEAFFGQGTRLTVV.